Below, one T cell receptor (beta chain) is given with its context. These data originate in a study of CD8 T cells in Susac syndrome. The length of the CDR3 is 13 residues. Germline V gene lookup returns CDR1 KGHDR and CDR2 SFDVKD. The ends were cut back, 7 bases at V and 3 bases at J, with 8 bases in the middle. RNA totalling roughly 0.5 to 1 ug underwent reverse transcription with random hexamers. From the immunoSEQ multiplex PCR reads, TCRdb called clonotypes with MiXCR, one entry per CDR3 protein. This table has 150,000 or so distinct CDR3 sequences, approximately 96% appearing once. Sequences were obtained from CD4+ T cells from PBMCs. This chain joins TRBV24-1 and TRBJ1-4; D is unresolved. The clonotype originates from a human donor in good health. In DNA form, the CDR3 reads TGTGCCACCAGCCGAGCAGCTAATGAAAAACTGTTTTTT. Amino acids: CATSRAANEKLFF.